This T cell receptor beta chain was recorded in a study of blood T cell repertoires in COVID-19. At the level of the study: Acute and convalescent COVID-19 samples came from the United States, Italy and Spain. T cells, B-cell-depleted T cells, or PBMCs provided the cDNA or gDNA that served as material.

The CDR3 contains 16 residues. In germline, CDR1 is SEHNR, CDR2 FQNEAQ (reference sequence). V lost 5 bases to trimming and J lost 4 bases, with 20 bases between them. In the source study's methods: Estimates of nucleated cell counts were drawn from the amplification of reference gene primers. TCRdb keeps only in-frame clones here, not all; method: immunoSEQ multiplex PCR. D and trimming were read from the DNA, whereas the V and J calls and clone size are those reported in that table. This table has about 230,000 clones, about 87% appearing once. In Seattle, patients joined the study during active infection and were tracked longitudinally.

The V gene is TRBV7-9, the J gene TRBJ1-1, with D perhaps matching TRBD1 (6 bases). The sample comprised peripheral blood. The clonotype comes from a man aged 25 to 40 with COVID-19, enrolled during active disease. This CDR3 is CASSPQPGGASTEAFF. For the CDR3, the DNA is TGTGCCAGCAGCCCCCAACCCGGGGGGGCTAGCACTGAAGCTTTCTTT.